This TCR beta chain was found in a study of CD8+CD57+ T cells in acquired aplastic anemia. Background on the study: On average, sorted CD4+ and CD8+ cells gave about 3.1 ug of DNA.

The study's findings and limits: Patients showed no significant difference from controls in CD8+ Simpson's diversity.

Germline CDR1 is SQVTM and CDR2 is ANQGSEA. The CDR3 is 12 amino acids. Concerning this clonotype itself: Its antigen remains unidentified. The junction shows a germline mismatch at one end, possibly a read error.

The template used for profiling TCR beta VDJ and CDR3 was genomic DNA. From the reads, TCRdb called clonotypes with MiXCR, one entry per CDR3 protein. The sample shows about 200,000 distinct CDR3 sequences, roughly 45% of them seen only once. Patients chosen for sequencing had CD8+CD57+ cells that had expanded, as shown by flow cytometry. The diagnosis in all patients was severe acquired aplastic anemia. All patients were therapy-naive when blood was sampled. The sequence was obtained from a human donor with aplastic anemia. The chain recombines TRBV29-1 with TRBJ2-7, with TRBD1 matching 11 bases. The material sequenced was sorted CD4+, CD8+, or CD8+CD57+ T cells (not recorded which) from PBMCs. The chain's CDR3 is CSVQTGTGGRDF. For the CDR3, the DNA is TGCAGCGTCCAGACCGGGACAGGGGGGAGAGACTTC.